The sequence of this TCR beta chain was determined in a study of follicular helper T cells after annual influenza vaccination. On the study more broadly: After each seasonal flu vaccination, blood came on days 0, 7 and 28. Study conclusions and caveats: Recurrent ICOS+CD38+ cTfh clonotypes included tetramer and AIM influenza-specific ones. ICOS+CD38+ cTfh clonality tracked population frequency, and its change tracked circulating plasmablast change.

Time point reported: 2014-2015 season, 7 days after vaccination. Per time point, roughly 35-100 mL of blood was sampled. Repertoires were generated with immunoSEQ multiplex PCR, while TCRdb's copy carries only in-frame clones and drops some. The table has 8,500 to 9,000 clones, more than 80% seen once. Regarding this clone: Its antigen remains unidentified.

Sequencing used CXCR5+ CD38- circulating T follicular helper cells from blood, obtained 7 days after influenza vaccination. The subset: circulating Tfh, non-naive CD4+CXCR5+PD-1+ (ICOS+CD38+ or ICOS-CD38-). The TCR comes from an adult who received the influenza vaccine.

The CDR3 DNA reads TGTGCCAGCAGACAAGGACAGAGCCGAGGCTACACCTTC. It translates to CASRQGQSRGYTF. V gene TRBV6-5 combines with J gene TRBJ1-2, with D tentatively TRBD1 (6 bases). CDR3 length equals 13 residues. Trimming cost V 6 bases and J 8 bases, with 16 bases left between them. Germline CDR1 and CDR2: MNHEY and SVGAGI.